This is a list of T cell receptor beta chains from one sample in a study of blood T cell repertoires in COVID-19. This table comes from immunoSEQ multiplex PCR, and its TCRdb copy is limited to in-frame clones, with some not included. Of 25,000 to 35,000 clones in the sample, roughly 90% were seen once. Sequenced input: peripheral blood. The receptors were gathered from a man between 70 and 80 years old with active or convalescent COVID-19. The CDR3 runs from the conserved cysteine through the conserved F or W. The D gene is left open where the match is weak. Size is omitted from some rows. Given values are once, few, many or a class for expanded clones.

clone_size	d_call	v_call	j_call	cdr3_nt	cdr3_aa
-	-	TRBV29-1	TRBJ2-3	TGCAGCGTTCTCGAGGGCCACACAGATACGCAGTATTTT	CSVLEGHTDTQYF
-	TRBD2	TRBV3-1/TRBV3-2	TRBJ2-7	TGTGCCAGCAGCCGGGGAGGGGTCCAGGTCCCCTACGAGCAGTACTTC	CASSRGGVQVPYEQYF
-	TRBD1	TRBV24-1	TRBJ1-2	TGTGCCACCAGTGACCCGGGACAGGGGGAATTTGGCTACACCTTC	CATSDPGQGEFGYTF
few	-	TRBV11-2	TRBJ2-2	TGTGCCAGCAGCTTAGCCCTCAGGGCCCCATTTGGCACCGGGGAGCTGTTTTTT	CASSLALRAPFGTGELFF
-	-	TRBV30	TRBJ1-2	TGTGCCTGGAGTGTACGTATGGCGGATGGCTACACCTTC	CAWSVRMADGYTF
-	-	TRBV6-5	TRBJ1-1	TGTGCCAGCAGCAGACAGAAGAACACTGAAGCTTTCTTT	CASSRQKNTEAFF
-	TRBD2	TRBV6-2/TRBV6-3	TRBJ2-6	TGTGCCAGCAGTTCCGGGGGGGTGGCTGGGGCCAACGTCCTGACTTTC	CASSSGGVAGANVLTF
-	-	TRBV19	TRBJ1-1	TGTGCCAGTATCTCCCCGGGGATGAACACTGAAGCTTTCTTT	CASISPGMNTEAFF
-	-	TRBV25-1	TRBJ1-5	TGTGCCAGCAGTGCCTCGAGGGGGACTCAGCCCCAGCATTTT	CASSASRGTQPQHF
-	-	TRBV11-2	TRBJ1-4	TGTGCCAGCAGCTTAGTCTCCAGATATGAAAAACTGTTTTTT	CASSLVSRYEKLFF
-	TRBD2	TRBV27	TRBJ2-7	TGTGCCAGCAGTTCCGGGCGGGGGATGCAGTACTTC	CASSSGRGMQYF
-	TRBD1	TRBV2	TRBJ2-1	TGTGCCAGCAGTTGGGACAGACCGGGCCGTAATGAGCAGTTCTTC	CASSWDRPGRNEQFF
-	TRBD1	TRBV6-5	TRBJ2-2	TGTGCCAGCACCATAGACAGGGGTTGGACCGGGGAGCTGTTTTTT	CASTIDRGWTGELFF
-	-	TRBV18	TRBJ1-1	TGTGCCAGCTCACCACAGCCGGTGAACACTGAAGCTTTCTTT	CASSPQPVNTEAFF
-	-	TRBV28	TRBJ1-2	TGTGCCAGCAGTTTATTGGGCTCCTCTGAAGGCGGCTACACCTTC	CASSLLGSSEGGYTF
-	-	TRBV11-2	TRBJ1-3	TGTGCCAGCAGCTTAGGGGGGCCCACCTCTGGAAACACCATATATTTT	CASSLGGPTSGNTIYF
-	-	TRBV3-1/TRBV3-2	TRBJ2-7	TGTGCCAGCAGCCAAGACAGGTCTGCGCAGTACTTC	CASSQDRSAQYF
-	-	TRBV9	TRBJ1-1	TGTGCCAGCAGCGTCGGACACGGCGAAGCTTTCTTT	CASSVGHGEAFF
-	-	TRBV4-1	TRBJ2-3	TGCGCCAGCAGCCACCCCCGGGTTTTTACGCAGTATTTT	CASSHPRVFTQYF
-	-	TRBV30	TRBJ1-2	TGTGCCTGGACGACAGGACGGTCCTATGGCTACACCTTC	CAWTTGRSYGYTF
-	-	TRBV25-1	TRBJ1-1	TGTGCCAGCAGGGGGAGGGGTGAGGCTGAAGCTTTCTTT	CASRGRGEAEAFF
-	TRBD1	TRBV19	TRBJ1-5	TGTGCCAGTAGGGGGACAGGGCCTCTCCATTTT	CASRGTGPLHF
-	TRBD2	TRBV11-2	TRBJ2-7	TGTGCCAGCAGCTTAAGCCTAGCGGGGTCCCACGAGCAGTACTTC	CASSLSLAGSHEQYF
-	-	TRBV19	TRBJ1-1	TGTGCCAGTAGTATAGTTACAGGGAACACTGAAGCTTTCTTT	CASSIVTGNTEAFF
few	-	TRBV5-8	TRBJ2-7	TGTGCCAGCAGTGACCCGGGACACTTTTTCTCCTACGAGCAGTACTTC	CASSDPGHFFSYEQYF
-	TRBD1	TRBV28	TRBJ2-5	TGTGCCAGCAGTCCCTCGGACAGGGTTGGCGGGACCCAGTACTTC	CASSPSDRVGGTQYF
-	TRBD2	TRBV28	TRBJ2-3	TGTGCCAGCCCCGCAGCGGAGGCGGGAGCCGCAGATACGCAGTATTTT	CASPAAEAGAADTQYF
-	-	TRBV19	TRBJ2-3	TGTGCCAGTAGTACACAGGGTCATACGCAGTATTTT	CASSTQGHTQYF
-	TRBD2	TRBV3-1/TRBV3-2	TRBJ2-1	TGTGCCAGCAGCCCTAGCGGGAGGTCCTACAATGAGCAGTTCTTC	CASSPSGRSYNEQFF
-	-	TRBV6-1	TRBJ1-4	TGTGCCAGCAGTGATAGAGGTCGGGCTAATGAAAAACTGTTTTTT	CASSDRGRANEKLFF
-	-	TRBV14	TRBJ1-6	TGTGCCAGCAGCCGTGGTGGGGGGGCCAATTCACCCCTCCACTTT	CASSRGGGANSPLHF
-	-	TRBV19	TRBJ1-1	TGTGCCAGTAGTGTGTATAGGAACACTGAAGCTTTCTTT	CASSVYRNTEAFF
-	TRBD1	TRBV3-1/TRBV3-2	TRBJ1-1	TGTGCCAGCAGCCCTGTCCCAGGGGGGGGACAGGGAGTACGAGCTTTCTTT	CASSPVPGGGQGVRAFF
-	-	TRBV29-1	TRBJ2-2	TGCAGCGGCGCAAACACCGGGGAGCTGTTTTTT	CSGANTGELFF
once	-	TRBV28	TRBJ1-1	TGTGCCAGCAGGGGCGCAGTGAACACTGAAGCTTTCTTT	CASRGAVNTEAFF
medium-sized	-	TRBV4-3	TRBJ1-6	TGCGCCAGCAGCCAAGTCCCGGGGTCGAGTTCACCCCTCCACTTT	CASSQVPGSSSPLHF
-	-	TRBV4-3	TRBJ2-3	TGCGCCAGCAGCCAAGCCGGGTCCCTATCAGATACGCAGTATTTT	CASSQAGSLSDTQYF
-	TRBD2	TRBV9	TRBJ2-3	TGTGCCAGCATCCCGGGACTACCCCTCACAGATACGCAGTATTTT	CASIPGLPLTDTQYF
-	-	TRBV7-2	TRBJ2-3	TGTGCCAGCAGCCCGCGAGGCACAGATACGCAGTATTTT	CASSPRGTDTQYF
-	-	TRBV5-1	TRBJ2-5	TGCGCCAGCGGTCTAGACGGGAGATTCGAAGAGACCCAGTACTTC	CASGLDGRFEETQYF
-	TRBD1	TRBV7-2	TRBJ2-4	TGTGCCAGCAGCTTACGGCAGGGGGCGAAAAACATTCAGTACTTC	CASSLRQGAKNIQYF
-	-	TRBV5-1	TRBJ1-5	TGCGCCAGCAGCTTGGGCCAGGGGAGTCAGCCCCAGCATTTT	CASSLGQGSQPQHF
-	TRBD1	TRBV5-1	TRBJ2-1	TGCGCCAGCAGCCCCGGACAGGGTCTCTCCTACAATGAGCAGTTCTTC	CASSPGQGLSYNEQFF
-	-	TRBV27	TRBJ1-2	TGTGCCAGCAGTTTAGCACGGGGTCGCGGCTACACCTTC	CASSLARGRGYTF
-	TRBD1	TRBV5-6	TRBJ1-1	TGTGCCAGCAGCACCCCGACAGGGTGGAATACTGAAGCTTTCTTT	CASSTPTGWNTEAFF
-	-	TRBV3-1/TRBV3-2	TRBJ2-1	TGTGCCAGCAGCCAAGAGGCTGAATACGAGCAGTTCTTC	CASSQEAEYEQFF
-	-	TRBV10-3	TRBJ1-5	TGTGCCATCTCATACGGATCCGCGGGTCAGCCCCAGCATTTT	CAISYGSAGQPQHF